This TCR beta chain was observed in a study of OX40 agonist ivuxolimab in advanced cancers. Study-level information: The dose-escalation cohort was around 83% male, with a mean age of 60 years, ranging about 23 to 80. Partial responses were seen in three patients, one with hepatocellular carcinoma and two with cutaneous melanoma. Study-wide findings and caveats: CD8+ T cells averaged more expanded clones than CD4+.

With respect to this clone: Its antigen is still unknown.

The CDR3 runs 11 residues. The germline gives CDR1 SGHAT, CDR2 FQNNGV. V lost 2 bases and J lost 5, with 4 bases in between. The assay was immunoSEQ multiplex PCR, and TCRdb's table has in-frame clones only and misses some. The sample includes some 80,000 clones, 87% of them seen just once. This sample comprised CD4+ or CD8+ T cells sorted from blood, obtained in a trial of the OX40 agonist ivuxolimab. This sequence originates from an adult with an advanced solid tumor such as melanoma, head and neck, liver or kidney cancer. The V call is TRBV11-2, the J call TRBJ2-7; no clear D. CDR3 bases: TGTGCCAGCAGCTTAACCCACGAGCAGTACTTC. Its protein is CASSLTHEQYF.